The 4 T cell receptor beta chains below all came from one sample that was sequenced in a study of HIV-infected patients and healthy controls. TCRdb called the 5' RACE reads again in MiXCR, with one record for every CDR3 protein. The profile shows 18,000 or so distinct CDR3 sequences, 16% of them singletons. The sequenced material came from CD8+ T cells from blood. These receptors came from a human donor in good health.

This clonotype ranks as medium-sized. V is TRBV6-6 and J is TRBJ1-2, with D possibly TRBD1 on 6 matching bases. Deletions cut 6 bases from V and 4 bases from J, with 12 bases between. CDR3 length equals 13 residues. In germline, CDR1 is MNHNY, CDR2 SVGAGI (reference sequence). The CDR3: CASSRTGFYGYTF. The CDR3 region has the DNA TGTGCCAGCAGCCGTACAGGGTTCTATGGCTACACCTTC.

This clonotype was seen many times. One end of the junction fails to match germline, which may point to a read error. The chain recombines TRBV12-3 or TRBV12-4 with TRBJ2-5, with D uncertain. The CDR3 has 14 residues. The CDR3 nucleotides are TGTGCCAGCAGGTCCCCCGGCTACCAGGAGACCCAGTACTTC. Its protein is CASRSPGYQETQYF.

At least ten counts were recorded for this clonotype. CDR3 bases: TGTGCCAGCAGTCTCCAGGGTGCGGGCACAGATACGCAGTATTTT. It encodes CASSLQGAGTDTQYF. The chain combines TRBV6-2 or TRBV6-3 with TRBJ2-3, with D tentatively TRBD1 (5 bases). Looked up from germline, CDR1 is MNHEY and CDR2 is SVGEGT. The CDR3 extends over 15 amino acids. The V end lost 5 bases, the J end lost 1 base, and 13 bases lay between the germline ends.

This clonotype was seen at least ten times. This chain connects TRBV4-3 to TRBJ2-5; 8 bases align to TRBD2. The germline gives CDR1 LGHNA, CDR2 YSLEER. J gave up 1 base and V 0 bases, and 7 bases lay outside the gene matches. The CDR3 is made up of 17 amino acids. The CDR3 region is CASSQDSAGGLQETQYF. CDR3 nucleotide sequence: TGCGCCAGCAGCCAAGATAGCGCGGGGGGCCTCCAAGAGACCCAGTACTTC.